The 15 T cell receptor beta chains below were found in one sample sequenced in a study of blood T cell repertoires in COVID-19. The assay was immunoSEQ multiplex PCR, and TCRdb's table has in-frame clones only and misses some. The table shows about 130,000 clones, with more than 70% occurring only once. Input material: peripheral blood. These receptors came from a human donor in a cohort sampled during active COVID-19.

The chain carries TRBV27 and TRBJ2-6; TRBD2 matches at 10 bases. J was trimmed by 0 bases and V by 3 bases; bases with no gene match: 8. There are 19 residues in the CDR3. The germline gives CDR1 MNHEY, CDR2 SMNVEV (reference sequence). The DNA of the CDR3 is TGTGCCAGCAGTTTTACAGCGACTAGCGGGCCCTCTGGGGCCAACGTCCTGACTTTC. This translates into CASSFTATSGPSGANVLTF.

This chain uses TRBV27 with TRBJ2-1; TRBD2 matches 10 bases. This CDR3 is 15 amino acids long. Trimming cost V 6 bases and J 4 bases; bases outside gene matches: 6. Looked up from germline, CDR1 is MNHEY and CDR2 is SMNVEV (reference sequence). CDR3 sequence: CASSPGLAIYNEQFF. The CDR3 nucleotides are TGTGCCAGCAGCCCGGGACTAGCGATTTACAATGAGCAGTTCTTC.

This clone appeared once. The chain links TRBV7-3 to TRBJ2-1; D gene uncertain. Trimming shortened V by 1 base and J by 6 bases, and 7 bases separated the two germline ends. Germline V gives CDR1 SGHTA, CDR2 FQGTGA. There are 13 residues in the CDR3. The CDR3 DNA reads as TGTGCCAGCAGCTTAAGTGTGCGCAATGAGCAGTTCTTC. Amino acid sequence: CASSLSVRNEQFF.

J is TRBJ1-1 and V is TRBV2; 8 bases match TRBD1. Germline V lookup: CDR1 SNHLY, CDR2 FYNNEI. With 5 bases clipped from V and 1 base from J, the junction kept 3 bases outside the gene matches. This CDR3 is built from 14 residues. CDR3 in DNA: TGTGCCAGCAGTCGACAGGGGTGGAACACTGAAGCTTTCTTT. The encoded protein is CASSRQGWNTEAFF. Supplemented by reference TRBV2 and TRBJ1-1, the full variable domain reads EPEVTQTPSHQVTQMGQEVILRCVPISNHLYFYWYRQILGQKVEFLVSFYNNEISEKSEIFDDQFSVERPDGSNFTLKIRSTKLEDSAMYFCASSRQGWNTEAFFGQGTRLTVV.

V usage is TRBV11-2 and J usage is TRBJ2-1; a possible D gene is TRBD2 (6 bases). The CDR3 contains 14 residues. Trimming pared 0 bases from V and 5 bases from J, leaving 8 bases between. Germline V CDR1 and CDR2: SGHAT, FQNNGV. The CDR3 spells CASSLERDNNEQFF. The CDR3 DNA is TGTGCCAGCAGCTTAGAGCGGGATAACAATGAGCAGTTCTTC.

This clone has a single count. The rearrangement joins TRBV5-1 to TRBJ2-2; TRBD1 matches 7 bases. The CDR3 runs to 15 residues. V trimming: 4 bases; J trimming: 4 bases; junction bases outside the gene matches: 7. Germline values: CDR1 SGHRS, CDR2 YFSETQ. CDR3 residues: CASSGDTGVTGELFF. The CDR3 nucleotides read TGCGCCAGCAGCGGGGATACAGGGGTCACCGGGGAGCTGTTTTTT.

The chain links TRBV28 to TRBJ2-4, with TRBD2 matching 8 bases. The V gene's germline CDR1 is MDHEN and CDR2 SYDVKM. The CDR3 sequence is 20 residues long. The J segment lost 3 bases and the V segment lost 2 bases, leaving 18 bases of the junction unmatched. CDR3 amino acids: CASSLATGGPSVVGKNIQYF. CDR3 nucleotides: TGTGCCAGCAGTTTAGCTACGGGAGGGCCCTCCGTCGTAGGCAAAAACATTCAGTACTTC.

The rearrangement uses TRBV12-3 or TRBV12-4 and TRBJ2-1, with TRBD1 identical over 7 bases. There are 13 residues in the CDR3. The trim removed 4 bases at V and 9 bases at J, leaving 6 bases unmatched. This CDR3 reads CASSSGGDGEQFF. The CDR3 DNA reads TGTGCCAGCAGTTCAGGGGGAGACGGTGAGCAGTTCTTC.

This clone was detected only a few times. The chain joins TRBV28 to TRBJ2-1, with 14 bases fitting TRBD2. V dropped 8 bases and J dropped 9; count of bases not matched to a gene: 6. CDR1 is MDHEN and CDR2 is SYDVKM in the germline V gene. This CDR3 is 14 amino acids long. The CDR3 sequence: CASARGLAGVEQFF. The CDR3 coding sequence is TGTGCCAGCGCCAGGGGACTAGCGGGAGTTGAGCAGTTCTTC. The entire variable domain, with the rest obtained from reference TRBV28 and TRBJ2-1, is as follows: DVKVTQSSRYLVKRTGEKVFLECVQDMDHENMFWYRQDPGLGLRLIYFSYDVKMKEKGDIPEGYSVSREKKERFSLILESASTNQTSMYLCASARGLAGVEQFFGPGTRLTVL.

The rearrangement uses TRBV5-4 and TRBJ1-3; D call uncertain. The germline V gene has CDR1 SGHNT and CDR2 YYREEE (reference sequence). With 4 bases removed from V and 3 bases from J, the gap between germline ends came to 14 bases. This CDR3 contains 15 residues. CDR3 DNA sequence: TGTGCCAGCAGCCCCTCGGCGGGAATTGGAAACACCATATATTTT. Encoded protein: CASSPSAGIGNTIYF.

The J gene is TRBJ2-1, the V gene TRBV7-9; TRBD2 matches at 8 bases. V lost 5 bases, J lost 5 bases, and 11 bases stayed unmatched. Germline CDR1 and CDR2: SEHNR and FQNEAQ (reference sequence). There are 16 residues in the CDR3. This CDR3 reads CASSPRGGGRNNEQFF. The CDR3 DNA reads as TGTGCCAGCAGCCCCCGGGGGGGCGGGAGAAACAATGAGCAGTTCTTC.

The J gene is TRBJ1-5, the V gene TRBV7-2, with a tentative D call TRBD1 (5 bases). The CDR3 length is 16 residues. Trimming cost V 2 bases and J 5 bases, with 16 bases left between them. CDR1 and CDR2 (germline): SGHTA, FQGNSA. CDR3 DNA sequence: TGTGCCAGCAGCTTACAAGGGGTGGGTTCGGATCAGCCCCAGCATTTT. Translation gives CASSLQGVGSDQPQHF.

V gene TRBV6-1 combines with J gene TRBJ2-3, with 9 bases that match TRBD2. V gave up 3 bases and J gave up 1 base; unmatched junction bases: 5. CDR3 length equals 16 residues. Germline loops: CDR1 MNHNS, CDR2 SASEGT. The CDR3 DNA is TGTGCCAGCAGTGACCTAGCGGGGTGGGGCACAGATACGCAGTATTTT. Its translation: CASSDLAGWGTDTQYF.

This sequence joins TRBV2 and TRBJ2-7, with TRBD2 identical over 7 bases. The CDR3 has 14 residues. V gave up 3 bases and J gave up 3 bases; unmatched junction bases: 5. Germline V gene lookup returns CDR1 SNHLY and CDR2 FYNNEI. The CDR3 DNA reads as TGTGCCAGCAGTGACCGGGACTACCTCTACGAGCAGTACTTC. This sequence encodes CASSDRDYLYEQYF.

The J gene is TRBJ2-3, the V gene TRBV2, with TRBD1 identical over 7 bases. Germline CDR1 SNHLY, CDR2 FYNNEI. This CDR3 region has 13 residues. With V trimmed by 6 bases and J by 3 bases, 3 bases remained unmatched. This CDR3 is CASSLTGTDTQYF. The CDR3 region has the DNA TGTGCCAGCAGCTTGACAGGGACAGATACGCAGTATTTT.